This T cell receptor (beta chain) was found in a study of blood T cell repertoires in COVID-19. Across the whole study: From the United States, Italy and Spain came samples of acute and convalescent COVID-19. The cDNA or gDNA used as material had been derived from T cells, B-cell-depleted T cells, or PBMCs.

This clone was counted once. In the source study's methods: Cell counts per sample came from amplifying reference gene primers. Repertoires were generated with immunoSEQ multiplex PCR, while TCRdb's copy carries only in-frame clones and drops some. V and J calls and clone size come straight from that table; D and trimming were deduced from the DNA. The sample yields 200,000 to 300,000 clones, roughly 84% seen once. V gave up 3 bases and J gave up 5 bases, with 12 bases separating them. Looked up from germline, CDR1 is MNHNS and CDR2 is SASEGT. This CDR3 is built from 14 residues. The specimen was peripheral blood. The rearrangement joins TRBV6-1 to TRBJ2-3; no firm D call. The clonotype was recovered from a man aged 40-49 years who had recovered from COVID-19. CDR3: CASSETKGLDTQYF. DNA for the CDR3: TGTGCCAGCAGTGAGACAAAAGGCCTAGATACGCAGTATTTT.